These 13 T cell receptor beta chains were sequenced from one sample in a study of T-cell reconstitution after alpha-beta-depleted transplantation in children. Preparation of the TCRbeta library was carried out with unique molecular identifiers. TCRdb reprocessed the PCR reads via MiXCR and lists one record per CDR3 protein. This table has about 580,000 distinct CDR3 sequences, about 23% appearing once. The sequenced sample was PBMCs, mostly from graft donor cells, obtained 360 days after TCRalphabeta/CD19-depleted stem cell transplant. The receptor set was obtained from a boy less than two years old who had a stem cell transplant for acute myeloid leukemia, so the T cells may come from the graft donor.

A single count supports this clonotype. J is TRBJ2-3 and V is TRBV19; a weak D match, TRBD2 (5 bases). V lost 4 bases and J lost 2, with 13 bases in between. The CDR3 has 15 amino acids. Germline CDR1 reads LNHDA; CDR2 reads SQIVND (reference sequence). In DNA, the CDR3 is TGTGCCAGTAGTACAACGGGATCCTACACAGATACGCAGTATTTT. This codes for CASSTTGSYTDTQYF. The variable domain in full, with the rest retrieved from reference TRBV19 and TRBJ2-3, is DGGITQSPKYLFRKEGQNVTLSCEQNLNHDAMYWYRQDPGQGLRLIYYSQIVNDFQKGDIAEGYSVSREKKESFPLTVTSAQKNPTAFYLCASSTTGSYTDTQYFGPGTRLTVL.

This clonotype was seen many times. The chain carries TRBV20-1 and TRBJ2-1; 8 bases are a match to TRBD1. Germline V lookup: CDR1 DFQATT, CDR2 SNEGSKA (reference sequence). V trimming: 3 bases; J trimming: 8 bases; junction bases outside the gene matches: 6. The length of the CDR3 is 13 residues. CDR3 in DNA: TGCAGTGCTAGTTGGACAGGGAGGCATGAGCAGTTCTTC. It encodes CSASWTGRHEQFF.

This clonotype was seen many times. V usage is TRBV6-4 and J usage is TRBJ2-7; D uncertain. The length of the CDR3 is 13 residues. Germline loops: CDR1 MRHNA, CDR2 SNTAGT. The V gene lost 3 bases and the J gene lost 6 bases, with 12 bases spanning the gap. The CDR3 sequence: CASSEMSGGEQYF. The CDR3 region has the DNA TGTGCCAGCAGTGAGATGTCGGGTGGCGAGCAGTACTTC.

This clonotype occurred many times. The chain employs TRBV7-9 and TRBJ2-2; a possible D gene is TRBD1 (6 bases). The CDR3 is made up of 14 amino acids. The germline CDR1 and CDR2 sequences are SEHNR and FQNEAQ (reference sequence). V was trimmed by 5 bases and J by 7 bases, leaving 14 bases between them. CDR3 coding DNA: TGTGCCAGCAGCCCTATGGTGGACAGCGGGGAGCTGTTTTTT. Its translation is CASSPMVDSGELFF. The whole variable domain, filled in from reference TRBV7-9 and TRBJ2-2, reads DTGVSQNPRHKITKRGQNVTFRCDPISEHNRLYWYRQTLGQGPEFLTYFQNEAQLEKSRLLSDRFSAERPKGSFSTLEIQRTEQGDSAMYLCASSPMVDSGELFFGEGSRLTVL.

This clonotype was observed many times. The CDR3 DNA follows: TGCAGTGCTAGAATTAGGCAGGGGGGGGGACAACTGTTTTTT. Amino acid sequence: CSARIRQGGGQLFF. J is TRBJ1-4 and V is TRBV20-1; TRBD1 matches 7 bases. Losses at the gene ends were 2 bases for V and 12 bases for J; bases not matched to a gene: 12. CDR1 is DFQATT, CDR2 SNEGSKA, per germline (reference sequence). This CDR3 comprises 14 residues.

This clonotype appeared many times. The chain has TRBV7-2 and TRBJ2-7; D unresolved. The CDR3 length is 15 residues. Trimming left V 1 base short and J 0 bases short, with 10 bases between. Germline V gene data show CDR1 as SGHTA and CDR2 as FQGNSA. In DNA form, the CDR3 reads TGTGCCAGCAGCTTAGAGGCACGCAGCTCCTACGAGCAGTACTTC. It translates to CASSLEARSSYEQYF.

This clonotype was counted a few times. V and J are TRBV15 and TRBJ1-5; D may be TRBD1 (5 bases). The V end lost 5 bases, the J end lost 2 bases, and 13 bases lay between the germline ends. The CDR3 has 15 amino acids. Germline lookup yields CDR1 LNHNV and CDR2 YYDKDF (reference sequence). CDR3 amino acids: CATSERSQGNQPQHF. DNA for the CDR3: TGTGCCACCAGCGAAAGATCACAGGGCAATCAGCCCCAGCATTTT.

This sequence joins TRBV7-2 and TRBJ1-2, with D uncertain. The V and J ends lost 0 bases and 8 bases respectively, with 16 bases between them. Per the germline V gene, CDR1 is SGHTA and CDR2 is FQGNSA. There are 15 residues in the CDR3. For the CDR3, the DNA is TGTGCCAGCAGCTTAGCAAAGGGAAGCATATACGGCTACACCTTC. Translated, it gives CASSLAKGSIYGYTF.

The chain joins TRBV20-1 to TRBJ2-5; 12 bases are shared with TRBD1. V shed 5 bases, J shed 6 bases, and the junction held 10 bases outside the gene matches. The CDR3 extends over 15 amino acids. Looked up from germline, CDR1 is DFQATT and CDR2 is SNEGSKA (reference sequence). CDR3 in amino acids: CSAEGTGGFQKTQYF. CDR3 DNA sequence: TGCAGTGCTGAGGGGACAGGGGGCTTTCAAAAGACCCAGTACTTC.

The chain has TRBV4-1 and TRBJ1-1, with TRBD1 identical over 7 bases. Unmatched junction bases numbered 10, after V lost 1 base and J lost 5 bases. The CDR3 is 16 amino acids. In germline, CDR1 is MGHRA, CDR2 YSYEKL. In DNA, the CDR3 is TGCGCCAGCAGCCAAGCCCCGAGACAGGGAAGGACTGAAGCTTTCTTT. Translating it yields CASSQAPRQGRTEAFF.

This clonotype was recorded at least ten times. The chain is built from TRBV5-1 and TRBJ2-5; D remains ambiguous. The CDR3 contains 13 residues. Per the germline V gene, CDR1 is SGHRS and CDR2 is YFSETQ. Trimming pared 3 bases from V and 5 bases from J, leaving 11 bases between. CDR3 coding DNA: TGCGCCAGCAGCTCCCTGGCGGAGGAGACCCAGTACTTC. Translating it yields CASSSLAEETQYF.

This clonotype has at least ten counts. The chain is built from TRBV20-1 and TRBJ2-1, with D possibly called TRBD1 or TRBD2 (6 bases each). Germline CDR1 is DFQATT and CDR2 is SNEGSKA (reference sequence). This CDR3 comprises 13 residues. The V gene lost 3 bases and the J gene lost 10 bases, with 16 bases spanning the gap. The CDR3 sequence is CSASVRGVGEQFF. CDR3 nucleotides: TGCAGTGCTAGCGTGAGGGGGGTAGGGGAGCAGTTCTTC.

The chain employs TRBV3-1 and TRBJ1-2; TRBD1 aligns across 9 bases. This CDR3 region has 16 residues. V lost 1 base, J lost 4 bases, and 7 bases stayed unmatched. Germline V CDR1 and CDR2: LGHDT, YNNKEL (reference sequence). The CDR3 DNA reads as TGTGCCAGCAGCCAAGGCGGACAGGGGAGGGGCTATGGCTACACCTTC. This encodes CASSQGGQGRGYGYTF.